This T cell receptor beta chain originates from a study of cytomegalovirus exposure and HLA in healthy donors. Trimming pared 5 bases from V and 2 bases from J, leaving 12 bases between. From germline, CDR1 is LNHDA and CDR2 SQIVND (reference sequence). The CDR3 consists of 14 residues. The PCR contained 60 Vbeta and 13 Jbeta primers. Method: immunoSEQ multiplex PCR; TCRdb's copy keeps in-frame clones and lacks some. Its clone listing holds about 78,000 clones. Sequencing input: PBMCs. This TCR was sampled from a female donor in good health and CMV-seropositive. This rearrangement joins TRBV19 to TRBJ1-2; a possible D gene is TRBD1 (6 bases). CDR3 DNA sequence: TGTGCCAGTAGTTTCCAGGGGCGGAACTATGGCTACACCTTC. Translating gives CASSFQGRNYGYTF. Drawing the rest from reference TRBV19 and TRBJ1-2, the complete variable domain is DGGITQSPKYLFRKEGQNVTLSCEQNLNHDAMYWYRQDPGQGLRLIYYSQIVNDFQKGDIAEGYSVSREKKESFPLTVTSAQKNPTAFYLCASSFQGRNYGYTFGSGTRLTVV.